This entry lists 30 T cell receptor beta chains sequenced from one sample in a study of neurological immune-mediated disorders. TCRdb re-called the 5' RACE reads with MiXCR, one entry per CDR3 protein. The profile shows approximately 46,000 distinct CDR3 sequences, more than 8% of them singletons. Time point in this sample: longitudinal time-point 1 (baseline). Sequencing input: PBMCs. The receptors come from a woman aged 40 to 50 in good health.

This clonotype was seen ten or more times. The CDR3 sequence is CASSRGNTEAFF. CDR3 coding DNA: TGCGCCAGCAGTCGGGGAAACACTGAAGCTTTCTTT. The gene calls are TRBV5-1 and TRBJ1-1; D ambiguous. Germline-derived CDR1 and CDR2 are SGHRS and YFSETQ. V was clipped by 5 bases and J by 2 bases, with 7 bases between them. The CDR3 is 12 residues long.

This clonotype was recorded at least ten times. This rearrangement joins TRBV4-3 to TRBJ2-5; the D is unclear. Deletions cut 0 bases from V and 1 base from J, with 9 bases between. Germline CDR1 is LGHNA and CDR2 is YSLEER. This CDR3 is built from 15 residues. CDR3 bases: TGCGCCAGCAGCCAAGATAGGGCAGCCCAAGAGACCCAGTACTTC. This codes for CASSQDRAAQETQYF.

The sample holds many counts of this clonotype. Here the CDR3 reads CATSRDSGLAGSSSYNEQFF. Here the CDR3 DNA reads TGTGCCACCAGCAGAGATTCCGGACTAGCGGGATCGAGCTCCTACAATGAGCAGTTCTTC. The chain uses TRBV15 and TRBJ2-1; 12 nucleotides agree with TRBD2. The germline gives CDR1 LNHNV, CDR2 YYDKDF (reference sequence). This CDR3 comprises 20 residues. The J segment lost 0 bases and the V segment lost 0 bases, leaving 9 bases of the junction unmatched.

This clonotype occurred many times. The chain carries TRBV15 and TRBJ2-7; D gene ambiguous. V was clipped by 4 bases and J by 0 bases, with 4 bases between them. CDR1 is LNHNV and CDR2 is YYDKDF in the germline V gene (reference sequence). This CDR3 spans 12 amino acids. CDR3 in DNA: TGTGCCACCAGCACGGGCTCCTACGAGCAGTACTTC. Its protein is CATSTGSYEQYF.

This clonotype was counted ten times or more. The chain carries TRBV20-1 and TRBJ2-3, with TRBD2 matching 12 bases. This CDR3 contains 14 residues. The J segment lost 4 bases and the V segment lost 4 bases, leaving 3 bases of the junction unmatched. Germline lookup yields CDR1 DFQATT and CDR2 SNEGSKA (reference sequence). CDR3 protein: CSATLAGGPDTQYF. In DNA, the CDR3 is TGCAGTGCTACTCTAGCGGGAGGGCCAGATACGCAGTATTTT.

In this sample, this clonotype turned up many times. The gene calls are TRBV12-3 or TRBV12-4 and TRBJ2-1; perhaps TRBD2 as D (5 bases). The CDR3 is 13 residues long. Trimming took 5 bases from V and 6 from J, leaving 11 bases between them. CDR3 region: CASSLTRVNEQFF. The DNA of the CDR3 is TGTGCCAGCAGTCTGACGAGGGTCAATGAGCAGTTCTTC.

As concerns this clonotype: A much larger clonotype is one base distant, so this may be a read error. The CDR3 does not close with the conserved phenylalanine or tryptophan, likely indicating a read error. This chain joins TRBV25-1 and TRBJ1-5; no definite D call. V was cut by 3 bases and J by 0 bases, with 6 bases left in between. CDR1 and CDR2 from the germline V gene are MGHDK and SYGVNS. The CDR3 is made up of 14 amino acids. CDR3 sequence reads: CASSDLDSNQPQHL. DNA of the CDR3: TGTGCCAGCAGTGATCTCGATAGCAATCAGCCCCAGCATCTT.

Comment on this clonotype: A read error may produce the germline difference seen at one junction end. The chain joins TRBV20-1 to TRBJ2-7, with 7 bases identical to TRBD2. This CDR3 contains 14 residues. Germline lookup yields CDR1 DFQATT and CDR2 SNEGSKA (reference sequence). The CDR3 spells CIARVAGVLYERYF. CDR3 bases: TGCATTGCTAGAGTGGCGGGAGTGCTTTACGAGCGGTACTTC.

In its sample, this clonotype was seen many times. V and J are TRBV5-1 and TRBJ1-2; D is unclear. The CDR3 length is 17 residues. Germline V CDR1 and CDR2: SGHRS, YFSETQ. Trimming shortened V by 0 bases and J by 4 bases, and 19 bases separated the two germline ends. In DNA form, the CDR3 reads TGCGCCAGCAGCTTGGCCCCACCGGGCTTAGGAGGCTATGGCTACACCTTC. Protein product: CASSLAPPGLGGYGYTF. The whole variable domain, filled in from reference TRBV5-1 and TRBJ1-2, reads KAGVTQTPRYLIKTRGQQVTLSCSPISGHRSVSWYQQTPGQGLQFLFEYFSETQRNKGNFPGRFSGRQFSNSRSEMNVSTLELGDSALYLCASSLAPPGLGGYGYTFGSGTRLTVV.

This clonotype has ten or more counts. The CDR3 reads CASSFASSPLHF. The CDR3, as DNA: TGTGCCAGCAGCTTCGCCAGTTCACCCCTCCACTTT. The rearrangement uses TRBV7-2 and TRBJ1-6, with D hard to call. Trimming stripped 3 bases from V and 9 bases from J, with 6 bases between. This CDR3 has 12 amino acids. Germline loops: CDR1 SGHTA, CDR2 FQGNSA.

This clonotype showed up many times. The chain has TRBV5-1 and TRBJ2-7; D may be TRBD1 (5 bases). Germline-derived CDR1 and CDR2 are SGHRS and YFSETQ. The CDR3 has 16 amino acids. The V end lost 0 bases, the J end lost 0 bases, and 13 bases lay between the germline ends. The CDR3 sequence is CASSLARDSFSYEQYF. The CDR3, as DNA: TGCGCCAGCAGCTTGGCCAGAGACAGTTTCTCCTACGAGCAGTACTTC.

The sample holds many counts of this clonotype. The chain has TRBV19 and TRBJ2-7; no clear D. The V end was cut by 1 base, the J end by 5 bases, with 12 bases between. The CDR3 has 14 amino acids. Germline values: CDR1 LNHDA, CDR2 SQIVND (reference sequence). The CDR3 DNA reads as TGTGCCAGTAGTATAGTGGGCGGCTTTAACGAGCAGTACTTC. Protein sequence: CASSIVGGFNEQYF.

The table lists this clonotype with many counts. The chain combines TRBV4-3 with TRBJ2-3; no firm D call. This CDR3 spans 13 amino acids. Germline CDR1 LGHNA, CDR2 YSLEER. Deletions cut 0 bases from V and 3 bases from J, with 4 bases between. As DNA, the CDR3 is TGCGCCAGCAGCCAAGATAGGACAGATACGCAGTATTTT. Translation gives CASSQDRTDTQYF.

There are many counts of this clonotype. This rearrangement joins TRBV20-1 to TRBJ1-1; D is ambiguous. Germline CDR1 DFQATT, CDR2 SNEGSKA (reference sequence). There are 12 residues in the CDR3. In DNA, the CDR3 is TGCACCATTTTTAGGGTGGACACTGAAGCTTTCTTT. Residues: CTIFRVDTEAFF.

Many counts were recorded for this clonotype. The gene calls are TRBV4-3 and TRBJ2-2; D is uncertain. Trimming took off 0 bases at V and 4 bases at J, with 12 bases between the two ends. CDR3 length equals 16 residues. Germline V lookup: CDR1 LGHNA, CDR2 YSLEER. CDR3 sequence: CASSQDRAGGTGELFF. Written as DNA, the CDR3 is TGCGCCAGCAGCCAAGATAGGGCCGGCGGCACCGGGGAGCTGTTTTTT.

This clonotype was counted many times. This sequence joins TRBV12-3 or TRBV12-4 and TRBJ1-5, with a tentative D call TRBD1 (5 bases). The CDR3 length is 16 residues. Trimming stripped 2 bases from V and 4 bases from J, with 15 bases between. The CDR3 protein is CASSLSVQGRNQPQHF. The CDR3 DNA reads as TGTGCCAGCAGTTTAAGCGTTCAGGGACGGAATCAGCCCCAGCATTTT.

This clonotype was counted at least ten times. The chain links TRBV6-5 to TRBJ2-5; D gene uncertain. V lost 2 bases and J 7 bases, leaving 11 bases between the germline ends. The CDR3 is 13 amino acids. Germline CDR1 reads MNHEY; CDR2 reads SVGAGI. CDR3 protein: CASSYTNARTQYF. CDR3 in DNA: TGTGCCAGCAGTTACACTAACGCCAGGACCCAGTACTTC.

This clonotype was counted at least ten times. The rearrangement uses TRBV4-3 and TRBJ1-2; a possible D gene is TRBD1 (5 bases). Germline assignment: CDR1 LGHNA and CDR2 YSLEER. The CDR3 sequence is 16 residues long. V shed 0 bases and J shed 4 bases, with 15 bases lying between them. DNA for the CDR3: TGCGCCAGCAGCCAAGATTCCGGGACGAGGAGCTATGGCTACACCTTC. Translating it yields CASSQDSGTRSYGYTF.

This clonotype was counted ten times or more. This chain joins TRBV27 and TRBJ2-7; 8 bases are a match to TRBD2. Germline V gene data show CDR1 as MNHEY and CDR2 as SMNVEV (reference sequence). V lost 8 bases to trimming and J lost 4 bases; unmatched junction nucleotides: 10. The CDR3 extends over 14 amino acids. The CDR3 here is CASATGGGRYEQYF. The CDR3 DNA is TGTGCCAGCGCCACCGGGGGGGGGCGGTACGAGCAGTACTTC.

Ten or more counts support this clonotype. The rearrangement links TRBV7-2 to TRBJ1-3, with a tentative D call TRBD1 (5 bases). In germline, CDR1 is SGHTA, CDR2 FQGNSA. The CDR3 has 13 residues. Deletions cut 5 bases from V and 1 base from J, with 6 bases between. CDR3: CASSPGSGNTIYF. CDR3 DNA: TGTGCCAGCAGCCCAGGGTCTGGAAACACCATATATTTT.

The table lists this clonotype with many counts. The chain combines TRBV6-5 with TRBJ2-1; TRBD2 might be the D (5 bases). Germline loops: CDR1 MNHEY, CDR2 SVGAGI. Between the trimmed V and J ends, which lost 6 bases and 5 bases, there was a span of 23 bases. The CDR3 covers 17 residues. This CDR3 is CASRSARGVPGNNEQFF. CDR3 nucleotide sequence: TGTGCCAGCAGGTCAGCGCGAGGCGTCCCGGGAAACAATGAGCAGTTCTTC.

This clonotype was seen at least ten times. CDR3 sequence reads: CASSATLAGGIYEQYF. DNA for the CDR3: TGTGCCAGCAGCGCAACACTAGCGGGAGGTATCTACGAGCAGTACTTC. The chain is built from TRBV9 and TRBJ2-7; 12 bases map to TRBD2. The CDR3 has 16 amino acids. J gave up 3 bases and V 3 bases, and 7 bases lay outside the gene matches. Germline values: CDR1 SGDLS, CDR2 YYNGEE.

V gene TRBV7-2 combines with J gene TRBJ1-1; D perhaps matches TRBD1 (5 bases). This CDR3 has 13 amino acids. CDR1 SGHTA and CDR2 FQGNSA come from the germline V gene. V lost 4 bases to trimming and J lost 4 bases, with 10 bases between them. The DNA of the CDR3 is TGTGCCAGCAGCTCGACAGAGGGCACTGAAGCTTTCTTT. Its translation: CASSSTEGTEAFF.

In this sample, this clonotype turned up many times. The gene calls are TRBV5-1 and TRBJ2-7; no clear D gene. This CDR3 spans 12 amino acids. V lost 0 bases, J lost 6 bases, and 7 bases lay in between. Germline CDR1 reads SGHRS; CDR2 reads YFSETQ. CDR3 sequence (DNA): TGCGCCAGCAGCTTGGTGGCAACCGAGCAGTACTTC. Translation gives CASSLVATEQYF. Filled out from reference TRBV5-1 and TRBJ2-7, the complete variable domain reads KAGVTQTPRYLIKTRGQQVTLSCSPISGHRSVSWYQQTPGQGLQFLFEYFSETQRNKGNFPGRFSGRQFSNSRSEMNVSTLELGDSALYLCASSLVATEQYFGPGTRLTVT.

This clonotype showed up many times. The chain has TRBV5-1 and TRBJ2-7, with 11 bases that match TRBD1. The CDR3 sequence is 14 residues long. Germline V lookup: CDR1 SGHRS, CDR2 YFSETQ. V lost 6 bases, J lost 6 bases, and 8 bases stayed unmatched. The CDR3 nucleotides are TGCGCCAGCAACTTAGGACAGGGGGCTGGCGAGCAGTACTTC. Residues: CASNLGQGAGEQYF.

This clonotype was seen ten or more times. The chain is built from TRBV7-6 and TRBJ1-2; unclear D gene. The length of the CDR3 is 14 residues. From germline, CDR1 is SGHVS and CDR2 FNYEAQ. With 4 bases removed from V and 2 bases from J, the gap between germline ends came to 11 bases. CDR3 region: CASSSRERNYGYTF. The CDR3 region has the DNA TGTGCCAGCAGCTCCCGTGAGAGAAACTATGGCTACACCTTC.

This clonotype came up many times. The V call is TRBV5-1, the J call TRBJ2-1; 11 bases are a match to TRBD2. The CDR3 is 16 residues long. Germline CDR1 SGHRS, CDR2 YFSETQ. V shed 4 bases and J 6 bases; nucleotides not matched to a gene: 9. CDR3 nucleotides: TGCGCCAGCAGCCCTCTCCTAGCGGGGGGACTCAATGAGCAGTTCTTC. Translating gives CASSPLLAGGLNEQFF.

The chain is built from TRBV18 and TRBJ2-1; 9 positions agree with TRBD1. Per the germline V gene, CDR1 is KGHSH and CDR2 is LQKENI. V shed 5 bases, J shed 7 bases, and the junction held 12 bases outside the gene matches. The CDR3 loop spans 16 amino acids. The CDR3 spells CASSSTGTGLVNEQFF. The CDR3, as DNA: TGTGCCAGCTCATCCACCGGGACAGGGTTAGTTAATGAGCAGTTCTTC.

The chain couples TRBV5-1 to TRBJ2-1, with 12 bases that match TRBD2. This CDR3 spans 14 amino acids. Per germline, CDR1 SGHRS and CDR2 YFSETQ. The junction had 5 bases not matched to a gene; V was cut back by 7 bases and J by 6 bases. The chain's CDR3 is CASFGLAGSNEQFF. The CDR3 DNA reads as TGCGCCAGCTTCGGACTAGCGGGAAGCAATGAGCAGTTCTTC.

This clonotype was counted ten times or more. The V gene is TRBV12-3 or TRBV12-4, the J gene TRBJ1-2, with 7 bases fitting TRBD1. With V trimmed by 10 bases and J by 8 bases, 16 bases remained unmatched. The CDR3 runs 14 residues. In DNA, the CDR3 is TGTGCCACCCTACCAGGGGGAGGGGAAGGCGGCTACACCTTC. It translates to CATLPGGGEGGYTF.